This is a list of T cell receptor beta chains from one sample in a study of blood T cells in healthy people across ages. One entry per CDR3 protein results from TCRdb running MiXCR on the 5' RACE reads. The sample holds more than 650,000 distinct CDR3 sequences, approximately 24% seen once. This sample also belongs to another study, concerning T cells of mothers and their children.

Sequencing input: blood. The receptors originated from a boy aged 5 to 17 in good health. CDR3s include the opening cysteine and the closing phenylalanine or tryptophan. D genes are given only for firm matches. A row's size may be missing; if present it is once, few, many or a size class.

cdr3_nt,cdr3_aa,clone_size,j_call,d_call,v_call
TGTGCTTTCAGGCGGGGGAACACTGAAGCTTTCTTT,CAFRRGNTEAFF,-,TRBJ1-1,-,TRBV11-2
TGTGCCAGCACCCCGACAGGTACCACTGAAGCTTTCTTT,CASTPTGTTEAFF,few,TRBJ1-1,-,TRBV28
TGTGCCAGCGCGGGACTTAAAAACACCATATATTTT,CASAGLKNTIYF,-,TRBJ1-3,-,TRBV2
TGTGCCAGCAGCTTAACAGGCTCCCCCTACGAGCAGTACTTC,CASSLTGSPYEQYF,many,TRBJ2-7,-,TRBV7-3
TGTGCCTGGAGTAGACAGGGGGAGACCCAGTACTTC,CAWSRQGETQYF,-,TRBJ2-5,TRBD1,TRBV30
TGCAGTGCTAGGGGATGGTCCGGACAGGGTGTCTACGAGCAGTACTTC,CSARGWSGQGVYEQYF,-,TRBJ2-7,TRBD1,TRBV20-1
TGTGCCATCAGTGATGGACAGCTGAATTTCCACTTC,CAISDGQLNFHF,-,TRBJ2-7,-,TRBV10-3
TGTGCCAGCAGTAGGTACCTAAAAGAGACCCAGTACTTC,CASSRYLKETQYF,-,TRBJ2-5,-,TRBV28
TGCAGTGCTAGAGTCGACAGGCCCCTCTCCTACGAGCAGTACTTC,CSARVDRPLSYEQYF,-,TRBJ2-7,-,TRBV20-1
TGTGCCACCCGACGGGGTAACCAAGAGACCCAGTACTTC,CATRRGNQETQYF,-,TRBJ2-5,-,TRBV6-5
TGTGCCAGCAGCTTAGTCCCAGAACAAGAGACCCAGTACTTC,CASSLVPEQETQYF,few,TRBJ2-5,-,TRBV7-2
TGTGCCAGCAGTTACTCCGGAGATACGCAGTATTTT,CASSYSGDTQYF,many,TRBJ2-3,-,TRBV6-5
TGTGCCAGCAGCATACACCGGGACAGGGGTAATGAAAAACTGTTTTTT,CASSIHRDRGNEKLFF,few,TRBJ1-4,TRBD1,TRBV7-2
TGTGCCAGCAGGTGGTGGGACCAAGAGACCCAGTACTTC,CASRWWDQETQYF,once,TRBJ2-5,-,TRBV2
TGTGCCAGCAGTATACAGCGGAGGACCTACGAGCAGTACTTC,CASSIQRRTYEQYF,few,TRBJ2-7,-,TRBV28
TGCAGTGCTAGAAATAGGGATTTCTACGAGCAGTACTTC,CSARNRDFYEQYF,-,TRBJ2-7,-,TRBV20-1
TGCGCCAGCAGCTTGGGCAGACAGGGGTTGGACGAGCAGTACTTC,CASSLGRQGLDEQYF,few,TRBJ2-7,TRBD1,TRBV5-1
TGCGCCAGCAGCTTGGAACGAGGGGGGCAGTTCTTC,CASSLERGGQFF,-,TRBJ2-1,-,TRBV5-1
TGTGCCACCAGAATAGAGATAACAGGACCACAAGAGACCCAGTACTTC,CATRIEITGPQETQYF,-,TRBJ2-5,-,TRBV15
TGTGCCAGCAGCTTTTGCTACGAGCAGTACTTC,CASSFCYEQYF,-,TRBJ2-7,-,TRBV12-1
TGCGCCAGCAGGACCACCGGGGACAGGGGGAAGAGTGAGCAGTTCTTC,CASRTTGDRGKSEQFF,many,TRBJ2-1,TRBD1,TRBV5-1
TGTGCCAGCAGCTTAGTTCCCGGGGAGCTGTTTTTT,CASSLVPGELFF,many,TRBJ2-2,-,TRBV13
TGCGCCAGCAGCTTGGCGCCGGGACCCGAGCAGTACTTC,CASSLAPGPEQYF,few,TRBJ2-7,-,TRBV5-1
TGCAGTGCTTGGGGGGGCCTCAGCTCCTACGAGCAGTACTTC,CSAWGGLSSYEQYF,few,TRBJ2-7,-,TRBV20-1
TGTGCCAGCAGACGGACAGCCCAGCGAAGCGGGGAGCTGTTTTTT,CASRRTAQRSGELFF,-,TRBJ2-2,-,TRBV11-1
TGTGCCATCAGTGAAGTTGCTGCCTACGAGCAGTACTTC,CAISEVAAYEQYF,few,TRBJ2-7,-,TRBV10-3
TGCAGCGTGGGGAACACCGGGGAGCTGTTTTTT,CSVGNTGELFF,many,TRBJ2-2,-,TRBV29-1
TGCGCCAGCAGCTCCTTGGGCCCTGAAGCTTTCTTT,CASSSLGPEAFF,-,TRBJ1-1,-,TRBV5-1
TGCAGCGTTGACGAGTGGGGTAACAATGAGCAGTTCTTC,CSVDEWGNNEQFF,-,TRBJ2-1,-,TRBV29-1
TGTGCCACCAGCACCCCCGCAGGCTTCGGAAACACCATACATTTT,CATSTPAGFGNTIHF,few,TRBJ1-3,-,TRBV15